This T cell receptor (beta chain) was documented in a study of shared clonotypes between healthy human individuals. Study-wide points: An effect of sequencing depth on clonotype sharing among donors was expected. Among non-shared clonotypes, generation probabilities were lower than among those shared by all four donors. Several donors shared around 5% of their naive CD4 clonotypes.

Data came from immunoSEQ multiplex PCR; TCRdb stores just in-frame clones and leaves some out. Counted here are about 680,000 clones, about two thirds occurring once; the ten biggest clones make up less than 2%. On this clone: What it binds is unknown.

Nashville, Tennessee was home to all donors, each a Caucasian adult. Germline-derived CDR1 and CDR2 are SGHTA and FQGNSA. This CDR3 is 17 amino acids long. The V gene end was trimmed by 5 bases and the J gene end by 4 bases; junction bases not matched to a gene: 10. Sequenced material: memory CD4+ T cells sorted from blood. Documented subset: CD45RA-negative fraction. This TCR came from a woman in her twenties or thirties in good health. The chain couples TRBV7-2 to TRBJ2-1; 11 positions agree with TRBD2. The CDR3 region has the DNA TGTGCCAGCAGCCTAATGTCTAGCGGGAGGAGGTACAATGAGCAGTTCTTC. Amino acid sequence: CASSLMSSGRRYNEQFF.